This T cell receptor beta chain originates from a study of blood T cell repertoires in COVID-19. Across the study: Acute and convalescent COVID-19 samples came from the United States, Italy and Spain. PBMCs, B-cell-depleted T cells, or T cells provided the cDNA or gDNA that made up the material.

Germline-derived CDR1 and CDR2 are SQVTM and ANQGSEA. Between the trimmed V and J ends, which lost 6 bases and 1 base, there was a span of 21 bases. CDR3 length: 16 residues. Authors' processing steps: Nucleated cell counts were estimated from reference gene primer amplification. Profiled with immunoSEQ multiplex PCR; TCRdb holds only in-frame clones, not every one. V and J calls and clone size follow that table, whereas D and trimming were derived from the DNA. The data show some 670,000 clones, 85% to 90% seen once. This chain links TRBV29-1 with TRBJ1-2; D is perhaps TRBD1 (5 bases). The sequenced sample consisted of peripheral blood. This clonotype was sampled from a woman younger than 30 with acute or convalescent COVID-19. In DNA form, the CDR3 reads TGCAGCGTCAATGCCCTAGGTCAGGGTTTTAACTATGGCTACACCTTC. Its protein is CSVNALGQGFNYGYTF.